These T cell receptor beta chains were read from a single sample in a study of technical replicates of blood from a handful of donors. Generated by immunoSEQ multiplex PCR, the TCRdb table keeps only in-frame clones and is missing some. Of 80,000 to 100,000 clones in the sample, 95% to 97% were seen once. The sequenced sample was T cells isolated from PBMCs. The receptor set was obtained from a human donor in good health. CDR3s include the opening cysteine and the closing phenylalanine or tryptophan. D genes are given only for firm matches. Only part of the rows carry a size: once, few, many, or a class if the clone is expanded.

D: -; V: TRBV9; J: TRBJ2-1; size: once; DNA: TGTGCCAGCAGCGTAGAATCTAGAATCCATGAGCAGTTCTTC; CDR3: CASSVESRIHEQFF
D: -; V: TRBV6-5; J: TRBJ2-7; size: -; DNA: TGTGCCAGCAGTCTAAATTACAGGGACGAGCAGTACTTC; CDR3: CASSLNYRDEQYF
D: TRBD1; V: TRBV6-4; J: TRBJ1-2; size: -; DNA: TGTGCCAGCAGTGACTCGGGGACAGGGGAGGACTATGGCTACACCTTC; CDR3: CASSDSGTGEDYGYTF
D: -; V: TRBV28; J: TRBJ1-2; size: once; DNA: TGTGCCAGCAGTGGAACAGGGTCTAACTATGGCTACACCTTC; CDR3: CASSGTGSNYGYTF
D: TRBD1; V: TRBV7-9; J: TRBJ2-1; size: -; DNA: TGTGCCAGCAGCTTACAGGGGGCGGGTGAGCAGTTCTTC; CDR3: CASSLQGAGEQFF
D: TRBD1; V: TRBV28; J: TRBJ1-4; size: -; DNA: TGTGCCAGCAGTTCAGGGACAGAGAATGAAAAACTGTTTTTT; CDR3: CASSSGTENEKLFF
D: -; V: TRBV5-4; J: TRBJ1-4; size: -; DNA: TGTGCCAGCAGCTTGTTTGGCGGATTTAGGTCACCTGATGAAAAACTGTTTTTT; CDR3: CASSLFGGFRSPDEKLFF
D: TRBD1; V: TRBV27; J: TRBJ2-4; size: -; DNA: TGTGCCAGCAGCTGGACAGGGAACGGGGTAAACATTCAGTACTTC; CDR3: CASSWTGNGVNIQYF
D: -; V: TRBV7-8; J: TRBJ2-3; size: -; DNA: TGTGCCAGCAGCCCTCACCGGAGACCCACTAGCACAGATACGCAGTATTTT; CDR3: CASSPHRRPTSTDTQYF
D: -; V: TRBV11-2; J: TRBJ1-5; size: -; DNA: TGTGCCAGCAGCTCCCAGGTGGCCCAGCCCCAGCATTTT; CDR3: CASSSQVAQPQHF
D: TRBD2; V: TRBV5-4; J: TRBJ2-5; size: -; DNA: TGTGCCAGCAGCTTGGACGGTATAGCGGGAATCGAATACCAAGAGACCCAGTACTTC; CDR3: CASSLDGIAGIEYQETQYF
D: -; V: TRBV27; J: TRBJ2-1; size: -; DNA: TGTGCCAGCGCCTTACTAGCATCCTACTCCTACAATGAGCAGTTCTTC; CDR3: CASALLASYSYNEQFF
D: -; V: TRBV5-1; J: TRBJ1-4; size: -; DNA: TGCGCCAGCAGCACCGACGCGATCGGGGAAAAACTGTTTTTT; CDR3: CASSTDAIGEKLFF
D: -; V: TRBV27; J: TRBJ2-5; size: -; DNA: TGTGCCAGCAGTACCAAGGGGTATGAGTTAGAGACCCAGTACTTC; CDR3: CASSTKGYELETQYF
D: TRBD2; V: TRBV6-8; J: TRBJ2-1; size: -; DNA: TGTGCCAGCAGTTACTCGATCAGCGGGAGGCCCCATTACAATGAGCAGTTCTTC; CDR3: CASSYSISGRPHYNEQFF
D: -; V: TRBV5-6; J: TRBJ2-3; size: -; DNA: TGTGCCAGCAGCTTGCTCCTTACGGGAGTGGCAGATACGCAGTATTTT; CDR3: CASSLLLTGVADTQYF
D: -; V: TRBV7-9; J: TRBJ2-7; size: -; DNA: TGTGCCAGCAGCCGAAGACAGTCCTACGAGCAGTACTTC; CDR3: CASSRRQSYEQYF
D: -; V: TRBV4-1; J: TRBJ2-1; size: once; DNA: TGCGCCAGCAGCCGCTCCCTACTAGCTGTTTCCCATGAGCAGTTCTTC; CDR3: CASSRSLLAVSHEQFF
D: TRBD1; V: TRBV11-3; J: TRBJ2-5; size: -; DNA: TGTGCCAGCAGCCAAGGGGGCGGACAGGGGGACCAAGAGACCCAGTACTTC; CDR3: CASSQGGGQGDQETQYF
D: -; V: TRBV6-5; J: TRBJ1-4; size: -; DNA: TGTGCCAGCAGTTACCTGGTGGGCAGAGAGGAAAAACTGTTTTTT; CDR3: CASSYLVGREEKLFF
D: TRBD2; V: TRBV5-1; J: TRBJ2-5; size: -; DNA: TGCGCCAGCAGCCCTCTGGGAGCGGGAGGGCAAGAGACCCAGTACTTC; CDR3: CASSPLGAGGQETQYF
D: TRBD1; V: TRBV9; J: TRBJ1-1; size: few; DNA: TGTGCCAGCAGCGTGACCCAGGGGGCCATCACTGAAGCTTTCTTT; CDR3: CASSVTQGAITEAFF
D: TRBD2; V: TRBV19; J: TRBJ2-1; size: few; DNA: TGTGCCAGTAGAACCGGGACTAGCGGTTACAATGAGCAGTTCTTC; CDR3: CASRTGTSGYNEQFF
D: TRBD1; V: TRBV15; J: TRBJ1-1; size: -; DNA: TGTGCCACCAGCAGAAAGCTCGGGACAGGGGATTTCATGAACACTGAAGCTTTCTTT; CDR3: CATSRKLGTGDFMNTEAFF
D: TRBD1; V: TRBV30; J: TRBJ1-1; size: few; DNA: TGTGCCTGGACCCTCGACAGGGACGTCATGAACACTGAAGCTTTCTTT; CDR3: CAWTLDRDVMNTEAFF
D: -; V: TRBV28; J: TRBJ2-1; size: -; DNA: TGTGCCAGCAGTTTCCAGCGGTACTCCTACAATGAGCAGTTCTTC; CDR3: CASSFQRYSYNEQFF
D: TRBD1; V: TRBV5-5; J: TRBJ2-3; size: -; DNA: TGTGCCAGCAGCTTCCTGGACAGGGGGTTTAGCACAGATACGCAGTATTTT; CDR3: CASSFLDRGFSTDTQYF
D: TRBD2; V: TRBV5-1; J: TRBJ2-1; size: -; DNA: TGCGCCAGCAGAGGACTAGCGGACTCCTACAATGAGCAGTTCTTC; CDR3: CASRGLADSYNEQFF
D: -; V: TRBV29-1; J: TRBJ2-1; size: -; DNA: TGCAGCTGTCAGGGAGGAACATACAATGAGCAGTTCTTC; CDR3: CSCQGGTYNEQFF
D: -; V: TRBV19; J: TRBJ2-1; size: -; DNA: TGTGCCAGTACCGCCCTGGACAGCAATGAGCAGTTCTTC; CDR3: CASTALDSNEQFF
D: -; V: TRBV9; J: TRBJ1-1; size: -; DNA: TGTGCCAGCAGCGGGCTCTGGAACACTGAAGCTTTCTTT; CDR3: CASSGLWNTEAFF
D: TRBD2; V: TRBV4-3; J: TRBJ2-7; size: few; DNA: TGCGCCAGCAGCCAGGGACTAGCGGGAAGTTACTACGAGCAGTACTTC; CDR3: CASSQGLAGSYYEQYF
D: -; V: TRBV11-1; J: TRBJ1-2; size: -; DNA: TGTGCCAGCAGCCCATTAGGACTTATAGCTCCTAACTATGGCTACACCTTC; CDR3: CASSPLGLIAPNYGYTF
D: TRBD2; V: TRBV19; J: TRBJ2-3; size: -; DNA: TGTGCCAGTAGTAACCGACTAGCGGCGGGCGCAGATACGCAGTATTTT; CDR3: CASSNRLAAGADTQYF
D: TRBD2; V: TRBV4-1; J: TRBJ2-7; size: once; DNA: TGCGCCAGCAGCCAAGAAGCGGGGTACTACGAGCAGTACTTC; CDR3: CASSQEAGYYEQYF
D: -; V: TRBV25-1; J: TRBJ2-5; size: -; DNA: TGTGCCAGCAGTGGAGCGGGACATGCTGACTTC; CDR3: CASSGAGHADF
D: -; V: TRBV7-9; J: TRBJ2-7; size: -; DNA: TGTGCCAGCAGCTTGGTAGCAGAAACAACCGAGCAGTACTTC; CDR3: CASSLVAETTEQYF
D: TRBD1; V: TRBV7-2; J: TRBJ1-1; size: -; DNA: TGTGCCAGCAGACAGACAGGGACGAACACTGAAGCTTTCTTT; CDR3: CASRQTGTNTEAFF
D: -; V: TRBV5-1; J: TRBJ2-5; size: -; DNA: TGCGCCAGCAGCTTAGAGGGGGGGTATCAAGAGACCCAGTACTTC; CDR3: CASSLEGGYQETQYF
D: -; V: TRBV5-6; J: TRBJ1-6; size: -; DNA: TGTGCCAGCAGCGTGAACGGGGTATCACCCCTCCACTTT; CDR3: CASSVNGVSPLHF
D: -; V: TRBV7-3; J: TRBJ2-3; size: once; DNA: TGTGCCAGCAGCTTACGTTCTAGGCCAGATACGCAGTATTTT; CDR3: CASSLRSRPDTQYF
D: TRBD2; V: TRBV7-6; J: TRBJ2-2; size: -; DNA: TGTGCCAGCAGCTTGAAGGCTAGCGGGAACGGGGAGCTGTTTTTT; CDR3: CASSLKASGNGELFF
D: -; V: TRBV11-2; J: TRBJ2-3; size: -; DNA: TGTGCCAGCAGCTTAGCCCAGGGGGGACCCACAGATACGCAGTATTTT; CDR3: CASSLAQGGPTDTQYF
D: -; V: TRBV29-1; J: TRBJ2-5; size: -; DNA: TGCAGCGTTTCACAATACCAAGAGACCCAGTACTTC; CDR3: CSVSQYQETQYF
D: TRBD2; V: TRBV15; J: TRBJ2-4; size: -; DNA: TGTGCCACCAGCAGAGACCTCGGACTAGCGGGTTCCATTCAGTACTTC; CDR3: CATSRDLGLAGSIQYF
D: -; V: TRBV19; J: TRBJ1-3; size: -; DNA: TGTGCCAGTACAGGACAGCCTGGAAACACCATATATTTT; CDR3: CASTGQPGNTIYF
D: -; V: TRBV30; J: TRBJ1-1; size: -; DNA: TGTGCCTGGAGAGACAGGAGGAGGGCTTTCTTT; CDR3: CAWRDRRRAFF
D: -; V: TRBV28; J: TRBJ1-1; size: -; DNA: TGTGCCAGCAGTTTCCGGGACACTGAAGCTTTCTTT; CDR3: CASSFRDTEAFF
D: -; V: TRBV6-5; J: TRBJ2-1; size: -; DNA: TGTGCCAGCATGGCGGGGACCTGGGAGCAGTTCTTC; CDR3: CASMAGTWEQFF
D: -; V: TRBV7-2; J: TRBJ2-7; size: -; DNA: TGTGCCAGCAGCGTACAGGGAGTCTACGAGCAGTACTTC; CDR3: CASSVQGVYEQYF
D: TRBD2; V: TRBV28; J: TRBJ2-3; size: -; DNA: TGTGCCAGCAACGGGGACTACCAGTCTCCTTCTAGCACAGATACGCAGTATTTT; CDR3: CASNGDYQSPSSTDTQYF
D: TRBD1; V: TRBV27; J: TRBJ1-5; size: -; DNA: TGTGCCAGCAGTCAACGGACAGGGGATCAGCCCCAGCATTTT; CDR3: CASSQRTGDQPQHF
D: -; V: TRBV5-1; J: TRBJ2-3; size: -; DNA: TGCGCCAGCAGCTTGAATTGGGCGGGGTCGGGCACAGATACGCAGTATTTT; CDR3: CASSLNWAGSGTDTQYF
D: -; V: TRBV5-4; J: TRBJ2-2; size: -; DNA: TGTGCCAGCACAAACACCGGGGAGCTGTTTTTT; CDR3: CASTNTGELFF